The rows below give T cell receptor beta chains drawn from one sample of a study of CD8+ T cells in alopecia areata. Here immunoSEQ multiplex PCR was the method, and the copy in TCRdb shows in-frame clones only, minus some. The sample records around 200,000 clones, roughly three fifths being singletons. This sample comprised CD4+ T cells sorted from blood, obtained at week 4, from a patient treated with tofacitinib. Receptors originate from a human donor with alopecia areata. Each CDR3 is given with its conserved first and last residue. The D gene is left open where the match is weak. Clone sizes are given selectively: once, few, many, or a class where the clone is expanded.

-	TRBJ2-2	TRBV29-1	TRBD1	CSVGDRGNTGELFF	TGCAGCGTGGGGGACAGGGGAAACACCGGGGAGCTGTTTTTT
few	TRBJ2-3	TRBV29-1	TRBD1	CSDVQGKTQYF	TGCAGCGACGTACAGGGGAAGACGCAGTATTTT
-	TRBJ2-3	TRBV7-9	-	CASTATDTQYF	TGTGCCAGCACCGCCACAGATACGCAGTATTTT
-	TRBJ2-1	TRBV7-2	-	CASSLRRRDEQFF	TGTGCCAGCAGCTTGCGGCGGCGCGATGAGCAGTTCTTC
-	TRBJ1-5	TRBV30	-	CAWTKPNQPQHF	TGTGCCTGGACCAAACCAAATCAGCCCCAGCATTTT
-	TRBJ2-5	TRBV29-1	TRBD2	CSAGLAEETQYF	TGCAGCGCCGGACTAGCGGAAGAGACCCAGTACTTC
-	TRBJ2-7	TRBV6-5	TRBD1	CASSYETGAWYEQYF	TGTGCCAGCAGTTACGAAACAGGGGCTTGGTACGAGCAGTACTTC
-	TRBJ2-1	TRBV7-8	TRBD2	CASSFGSGAEYNEQFF	TGTGCCAGCAGTTTCGGGAGCGGGGCAGAGTACAATGAGCAGTTCTTC
-	TRBJ2-2	TRBV29-1	TRBD1	CSVSGTGATGELFF	TGCAGCGTCTCGGGGACAGGGGCCACCGGGGAGCTGTTTTTT
-	TRBJ2-1	TRBV7-9	-	CASSLSGAAYNEQFF	TGTGCCAGCAGCCTCTCGGGTGCGGCCTACAATGAGCAGTTCTTC
-	TRBJ2-7	TRBV7-2	TRBD1	CASSSARTGIPYEQYF	TGTGCCAGCAGCTCTGCCCGGACAGGGATTCCCTACGAGCAGTACTTC
-	TRBJ2-7	TRBV15	TRBD1	CATSSGQGYEQYF	TGTGCCACCAGCAGTGGACAGGGCTACGAGCAGTACTTC
few	TRBJ1-2	TRBV5-5	-	CASSFGTNYGYTF	TGTGCCAGCAGCTTCGGAACTAACTATGGCTACACCTTC
-	TRBJ2-2	TRBV29-1	TRBD1	CSANRGLTGELFF	TGCAGCGCGAACAGGGGCTTAACCGGGGAGCTGTTTTTT
-	TRBJ2-2	TRBV28	TRBD2	CASSLGGTNTGELFF	TGTGCCAGCAGCTTGGGGGGGACGAACACCGGGGAGCTGTTTTTT
-	TRBJ2-7	TRBV2	TRBD1	CASSFSGTGSYEQYF	TGTGCCAGCAGTTTCTCCGGGACAGGGTCCTACGAGCAGTACTTC
-	TRBJ2-5	TRBV20-1	-	CSVRGPETQYF	TGCAGTGTACGTGGCCCGGAGACCCAGTACTTC
few	TRBJ2-7	TRBV7-2	TRBD2	CASSPGLAGVSEQYF	TGTGCCAGCAGCCCAGGACTAGCGGGAGTTAGCGAGCAGTACTTC
few	TRBJ1-2	TRBV30	-	CAWTPWERGGYTF	TGTGCCTGGACCCCGTGGGAGCGGGGTGGCTACACCTTC
-	TRBJ2-1	TRBV25-1	-	CASSELNSRYNEQFF	TGTGCCAGCAGTGAATTAAACAGTCGATACAATGAGCAGTTCTTC
-	TRBJ1-2	TRBV10-3	-	CAITDPGRNYGYTF	TGTGCCATCACCGACCCGGGACGGAACTATGGCTACACCTTC
once	TRBJ1-1	TRBV2	-	CASSLVTEAFF	TGTGCCAGCAGCCTAGTCACTGAAGCTTTCTTT
-	TRBJ1-5	TRBV11-2	-	CASSLRFSQPQHF	TGTGCCAGCAGCTTAAGGTTCTCTCAGCCCCAGCATTTT
-	TRBJ1-2	TRBV29-1	TRBD1	CSVEGTGGGGYTF	TGCAGCGTTGAAGGGACAGGGGGAGGTGGCTACACCTTC
-	TRBJ2-2	TRBV18	-	CASWSTNTGELFF	TGTGCCAGCTGGTCAACGAACACCGGGGAGCTGTTTTTT
-	TRBJ2-5	TRBV11-1	-	CASSSSRETQYF	TGTGCCAGCAGCTCAAGTCGAGAGACCCAGTACTTC
-	TRBJ2-7	TRBV27	-	CASSFSGSLGEQYF	TGTGCCAGCAGTTTCTCCGGGAGTCTGGGCGAGCAGTACTTC
-	TRBJ2-4	TRBV7-8	-	CASSPEAKNIQYF	TGTGCCAGCAGCCCCGAAGCCAAAAACATTCAGTACTTC
many	TRBJ1-2	TRBV30	-	CAWSSRTYGYTF	TGTGCCTGGAGTTCCCGGACCTATGGCTACACCTTC
once	TRBJ2-5	TRBV5-4	-	CASSTQRTDLKETQYF	TGTGCCAGCAGCACCCAACGGACAGATTTGAAAGAGACCCAGTACTTC
-	TRBJ2-5	TRBV2	-	CASSRTADGETQYF	TGTGCCAGCTCCCGGACAGCCGACGGTGAGACCCAGTACTTC
-	TRBJ2-5	TRBV5-6	-	CASSLSQGETQYF	TGTGCCAGCAGCTTGAGCCAGGGAGAGACCCAGTACTTC
-	TRBJ2-3	TRBV6-6	-	CASRSGTNTDTQYF	TGTGCCAGCAGGTCCGGGACAAACACAGATACGCAGTATTTT
-	TRBJ2-7	TRBV29-1	TRBD1	CSVGQGTVYEQYF	TGCAGCGTCGGACAGGGAACAGTTTACGAGCAGTACTTC
few	TRBJ2-2	TRBV11-2	-	CASSPVGLAGELFF	TGTGCCAGCTCACCAGTCGGTCTCGCCGGGGAGCTGTTTTTT
-	TRBJ1-2	TRBV7-2	-	CASTPARTVYGYTF	TGTGCCAGCACACCAGCCCGGACAGTCTATGGCTACACCTTC
-	TRBJ2-7	TRBV5-4	-	CASSTAYEQYF	TGTGCCAGCAGCACTGCCTACGAGCAGTACTTC
-	TRBJ2-3	TRBV7-8	-	CASSLRNTDTQYF	TGTGCCAGCAGCTTACGGAACACAGATACGCAGTATTTT
-	TRBJ2-1	TRBV7-8	-	CASKHQPGTNNEQFF	TGTGCCAGCAAACACCAACCAGGGACGAACAATGAGCAGTTCTTC
few	TRBJ1-2	TRBV30	-	CAWSSAYGASDPNYGYTF	TGTGCCTGGAGCTCCGCTTATGGGGCCTCGGACCCTAACTATGGCTACACCTTC
-	TRBJ1-2	TRBV9	-	CASSVGGYGYTF	TGTGCCAGCAGCGTAGGAGGTTATGGCTACACCTTC
once	TRBJ1-2	TRBV30	TRBD1	CAWIRAPRDRGRGYTF	TGTGCCTGGATTAGGGCCCCTCGGGACAGGGGGCGAGGCTACACCTTC
-	TRBJ2-2	TRBV25-1	TRBD2	CASKGTNNTGELFF	TGTGCCAGCAAAGGGACTAACAACACCGGGGAGCTGTTTTTT
-	TRBJ1-2	TRBV29-1	-	CSVPGFGTNYGYTF	TGCAGCGTTCCCGGATTCGGCACTAACTATGGCTACACCTTC
-	TRBJ2-3	TRBV5-1	TRBD1	CASSPLDRDSDTQYF	TGCGCCAGCAGCCCACTGGACAGGGACTCAGATACGCAGTATTTT
-	TRBJ2-5	TRBV11-2	-	CASSFEETQYF	TGTGCCAGCAGCTTCGAGGAGACCCAGTACTTC
-	TRBJ1-1	TRBV11-2	-	CASSLAPGVYTEAFF	TGTGCCAGCAGCTTAGCCCCCGGGGTCTACACTGAAGCTTTCTTT
-	TRBJ2-1	TRBV9	TRBD2	CASSVAPSGNEQFF	TGTGCCAGCAGCGTAGCTCCTAGCGGCAATGAGCAGTTCTTC
-	TRBJ1-1	TRBV19	-	CASSITGTLNTEAFF	TGTGCCAGTAGTATAACAGGGACATTGAACACTGAAGCTTTCTTT
-	TRBJ1-2	TRBV30	-	CAWSVGVRYGYTF	TGTGCCTGGAGTGTCGGGGTTAGGTATGGCTACACCTTC
-	TRBJ2-7	TRBV5-1	-	CASSPLDPSYEQYF	TGCGCCAGCAGCCCTTTGGATCCCTCCTACGAGCAGTACTTC
few	TRBJ2-1	TRBV4-1	-	CASSRGEGEQFF	TGCGCCAGCAGTAGGGGAGAGGGTGAGCAGTTCTTC
-	TRBJ1-1	TRBV7-9	-	CASSLGTANTEAFF	TGTGCCAGCAGCTTAGGGACAGCTAACACTGAAGCTTTCTTT
-	TRBJ2-7	TRBV30	-	CAWSLRGINVHEQYF	TGTGCCTGGAGTCTCCGGGGGATCAACGTACATGAGCAGTACTTC